This TCR beta chain was sequenced in a study of identical twins. Study-level results: Interpretation of the results relied on cross-sectional statistical analysis and not on following the same donors. Memory repertoires lacked the insertion deficit that abundant cord blood beta clonotypes showed. In monozygotic twins, models underestimated the sharing of out-of-frame TCR alpha.

This clonotype was seen a handful of times. What it recognizes is unknown. Every sampled donor was Caucasian and healthy. The germline CDR1 and CDR2 sequences are MNHEY and SVGAGI. The CDR3 sequence is 18 residues long. The ends lost 4 bases at V and 2 bases at J; junction bases unmatched: 12. One entry per CDR3 protein results from TCRdb running MiXCR on the 5' RACE reads. Among about 250,000 distinct CDR3 sequences listed, approximately 6.8% were seen once. The sample was also reused in another study, on yellow fever vaccine responses in identical twins.

Sequencing was performed on CD8+ T cells sorted from blood. The origin of this receptor is a woman between 18 and 30 years old in good health. The chain combines TRBV6-5 with TRBJ2-2; 8 positions agree with TRBD1. CDR3 amino acids: CASSSIARDRYNTGELFF. The CDR3 DNA sequence: TGTGCCAGCAGTTCCATCGCCCGGGACAGGTACAACACCGGGGAGCTGTTTTTT.